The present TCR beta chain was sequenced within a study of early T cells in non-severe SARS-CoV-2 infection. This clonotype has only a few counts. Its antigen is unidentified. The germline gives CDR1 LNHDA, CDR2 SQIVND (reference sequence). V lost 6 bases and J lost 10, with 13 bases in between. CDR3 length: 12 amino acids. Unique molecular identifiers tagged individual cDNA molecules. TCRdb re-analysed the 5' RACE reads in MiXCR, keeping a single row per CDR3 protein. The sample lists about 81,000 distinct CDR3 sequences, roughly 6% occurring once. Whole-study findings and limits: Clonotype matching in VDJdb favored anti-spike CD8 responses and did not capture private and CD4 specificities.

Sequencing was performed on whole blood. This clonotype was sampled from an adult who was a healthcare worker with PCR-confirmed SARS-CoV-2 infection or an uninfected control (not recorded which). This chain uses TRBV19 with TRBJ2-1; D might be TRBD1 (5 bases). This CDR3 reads CASRLDRSEQFF. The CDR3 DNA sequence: TGTGCCAGTAGACTCGACAGATCGGAGCAGTTCTTC.